This entry lists 32 T cell receptor beta chains sequenced from one sample in a study of cytomegalovirus exposure and HLA in healthy donors. The PCR used 60 Vbeta and 13 Jbeta primers. The table came from immunoSEQ multiplex PCR; TCRdb's copy has only in-frame clones and leaves some out. Among roughly 200,000 clones listed, roughly four fifths were seen once. Sequencing was done on a sample of PBMCs. These receptors all come from a middle-aged man in good health and CMV-seropositive.

This rearrangement joins TRBV7-9 to TRBJ2-1, with 10 nucleotides matching TRBD2. Germline assignment: CDR1 SEHNR and CDR2 FQNEAQ (reference sequence). The CDR3 sequence is 15 residues long. V shed 5 bases and J 4 bases; nucleotides not matched to a gene: 5. CDR3 DNA sequence: TGTGCCAGCAGCCAGGGGACTAGCGAGTACAATGAGCAGTTCTTC. This sequence encodes CASSQGTSEYNEQFF. The full variable domain, its missing parts supplied by reference TRBV7-9 and TRBJ2-1, is DTGVSQNPRHKITKRGQNVTFRCDPISEHNRLYWYRQTLGQGPEFLTYFQNEAQLEKSRLLSDRFSAERPKGSFSTLEIQRTEQGDSAMYLCASSQGTSEYNEQFFGPGTRLTVL.

This clone occurred once. The chain combines TRBV7-8 with TRBJ1-2; 7 bases are shared with TRBD1. Trimming took 5 bases from V and 2 from J; bases not matched to a gene: 5. The CDR3 spans 14 residues. The germline gives CDR1 SGHVS, CDR2 FQNEAQ. CDR3 nucleotides: TGTGCCAGCAGCCGGACAGGATCCAACTATGGCTACACCTTC. Amino acid sequence: CASSRTGSNYGYTF.

This rearrangement joins TRBV7-9 to TRBJ2-7, with D tentatively TRBD2 (7 bases). The CDR3 runs to 12 residues. Trimming cost V 7 bases and J 12 bases, with 19 bases left between them. CDR1 is SEHNR, CDR2 FQNEAQ, per germline (reference sequence). The CDR3 region is CASTRGAQDLYF. CDR3 in DNA: TGTGCCAGCACTCGGGGGGCCCAAGACTTGTACTTC.

The chain employs TRBV7-9 and TRBJ1-5, with TRBD1 identical over 12 bases. Germline CDR1 SEHNR, CDR2 FQNEAQ (reference sequence). The J segment lost 6 bases and the V segment lost 3 bases, leaving 3 bases of the junction unmatched. CDR3 length: 15 residues. The CDR3 DNA reads as TGTGCCAGCAGCTTGGGACAGGGGGCAAGTCAGCCCCAGCATTTT. Its translation is CASSLGQGASQPQHF.

This clone was seen only a few times. The rearrangement links TRBV25-1 to TRBJ1-1; no reliable D call. This CDR3 comprises 14 residues. The V and J ends lost 3 bases and 0 bases respectively, with 8 bases between them. Germline CDR1 reads MGHDK; CDR2 reads SYGVNS. CDR3 nucleotide sequence: TGTGCCAGCAGTGACGAGATTATGAACACTGAAGCTTTCTTT. This translates into CASSDEIMNTEAFF.

The chain joins TRBV2 to TRBJ2-1; possible D gene TRBD2, 6 bases. CDR1 is SNHLY and CDR2 is FYNNEI in the germline V gene. The length of the CDR3 is 15 residues. Trimming left V 6 bases short and J 6 bases short, with 18 bases between. CDR3 DNA: TGTGCCAGCAGCCACCCCTGGGACTTAGGCAATGAGCAGTTCTTC. This gives the protein CASSHPWDLGNEQFF.

The gene calls are TRBV7-9 and TRBJ1-5; TRBD1 matches at 8 bases. V lost 1 base and J lost 4; bases outside the gene matches: 3. The CDR3 runs to 15 residues. From germline, CDR1 is SEHNR and CDR2 FQNEAQ (reference sequence). CDR3 in amino acids: CASSLGRGQNQPQHF. The CDR3 bases are TGTGCCAGCAGCTTAGGCAGGGGGCAAAATCAGCCCCAGCATTTT.

This clone was picked up a small number of times. The gene calls are TRBV2 and TRBJ2-7; 12 bases are a match to TRBD1. This CDR3 has 15 amino acids. Unmatched junction bases numbered 5, after V lost 2 bases and J lost 6 bases. The germline gives CDR1 SNHLY, CDR2 FYNNEI. CDR3 DNA: TGTGCCAGCAGTGAACTGGGACAGGGGGCCCTCGAGCAGTACTTC. Protein sequence: CASSELGQGALEQYF.

This chain links TRBV5-1 with TRBJ2-1; 12 bases match TRBD2. CDR3 size: 19 residues. With 3 bases clipped from V and 2 bases from J, the junction kept 12 bases outside the gene matches. From germline, CDR1 is SGHRS and CDR2 YFSETQ. The CDR3 nucleotides are TGCGCCAGCAGCTGGCAGGGGACTAGCGGGTCCCTTACCTACAATGAGCAGTTCTTC. It translates to CASSWQGTSGSLTYNEQFF. Full variable domain (missing parts from reference TRBV5-1 and TRBJ2-1): KAGVTQTPRYLIKTRGQQVTLSCSPISGHRSVSWYQQTPGQGLQFLFEYFSETQRNKGNFPGRFSGRQFSNSRSEMNVSTLELGDSALYLCASSWQGTSGSLTYNEQFFGPGTRLTVL.

This chain uses TRBV10-3 with TRBJ1-2; 7 nucleotides agree with TRBD1. The CDR3 is made up of 14 amino acids. The V segment lost 7 bases and the J segment 6 bases; nucleotides outside the gene matches: 11. Looked up from germline, CDR1 is ENHRY and CDR2 is SYGVKD. Written as DNA, the CDR3 is TGTGCCATCACTGGACAGGACGACTATGATGGCTACACCTTC. Its translation: CAITGQDDYDGYTF.

This chain joins TRBV6-6 and TRBJ2-5; TRBD2 agrees at 7 bases. Germline V gene data show CDR1 as MNHNY and CDR2 as SVGAGI (reference sequence). J was trimmed by 7 bases and V by 8 bases; bases with no gene match: 10. This CDR3 has 13 residues. The CDR3 loop reads CASSPGGEGTQYF. The CDR3 DNA is TGTGCCAGCTCCCCGGGGGGAGAAGGGACCCAGTACTTC.

This clone turned up a few times. The chain combines TRBV5-4 with TRBJ2-1; TRBD1 matches at 9 bases. The germline V gene has CDR1 SGHNT and CDR2 YYREEE (reference sequence). CDR3 size: 15 residues. The J segment lost 8 bases and the V segment lost 5 bases, leaving 11 bases of the junction unmatched. The CDR3 region has the DNA TGTGCCAGCAGTCCCGGGACAGGGTCCGCTGATGAGCAGTTCTTC. It is translated as CASSPGTGSADEQFF.

V and J are TRBV7-8 and TRBJ2-2; TRBD2 aligns across 12 bases. V lost 5 bases, J lost 5 bases, and 12 bases stayed unmatched. The CDR3 is 18 residues long. Germline V gene lookup returns CDR1 SGHVS and CDR2 FQNEAQ. The CDR3 spells CASSPYSGLAGHTGELFF. CDR3 nucleotide sequence: TGTGCCAGCAGCCCGTACTCCGGACTAGCGGGACATACCGGGGAGCTGTTTTTT. Full variable domain (rest looked up from reference TRBV7-8 and TRBJ2-2): GAGVSQSPRYKVAKRGQDVALRCDPISGHVSLFWYQQALGQGPEFLTYFQNEAQLDKSGLPSDRFFAERPEGSVSTLKIQRTQQEDSAVYLCASSPYSGLAGHTGELFFGEGSRLTVL.

The chain recombines TRBV7-9 with TRBJ2-1; TRBD2 aligns across 7 bases. Trimming at V came to 1 base and at J to 6 bases, leaving 3 bases not matched to a gene. The germline V gene has CDR1 SEHNR and CDR2 FQNEAQ (reference sequence). This CDR3 is built from 14 residues. As DNA, the CDR3 is TGTGCCAGCAGCTTAGGGGGGGGTTTCAATGAGCAGTTCTTC. It yields the protein CASSLGGGFNEQFF.

V usage is TRBV2 and J usage is TRBJ2-7, with D maybe TRBD1 (6 bases). V was shortened by 4 bases and J by 2 bases, with 12 bases between the two germline ends. This CDR3 is built from 14 residues. Germline CDR1 and CDR2: SNHLY and FYNNEI. This CDR3 is CASSARDNTYEQYF. The CDR3 DNA follows: TGTGCCAGCAGTGCCCGGGACAATACCTACGAGCAGTACTTC.

The V and J genes are TRBV30 and TRBJ2-7, with 7 bases matching TRBD1. Germline V gene data show CDR1 as GTSNPN and CDR2 as SVGIG (reference sequence). This CDR3 contains 10 residues. CDR3: CAWSPRTGAV. CDR3 bases: TGTGCCTGGAGTCCCCGAACAGGGGCTGTC.

J is TRBJ2-3 and V is TRBV18; D is uncertain. This CDR3 comprises 11 residues. V was trimmed by 6 bases and J by 2 bases, leaving 3 bases between them. Germline assignment: CDR1 KGHSH and CDR2 LQKENI. CDR3 residues: CASSNTDTQYF. The DNA for the CDR3 is TGTGCCAGCTCCAACACAGATACGCAGTATTTT.

CDR3 loop: CASSLAGPTYNEQFF. The CDR3 coding sequence is TGTGCCAGCAGCTTAGCGGGGCCAACCTACAATGAGCAGTTCTTC. The chain carries TRBV7-9 and TRBJ2-1; D possibly corresponds to TRBD1 (5 bases). Germline V CDR1 and CDR2: SEHNR, FQNEAQ (reference sequence). The V end was cut by 0 bases, the J end by 2 bases, with 8 bases between. The CDR3 is made up of 15 amino acids.

The chain combines TRBV19 with TRBJ1-5; D is uncertain. Trimming took 6 bases from V and 8 from J, leaving 20 bases between them. The V gene's germline CDR1 is LNHDA and CDR2 SQIVND (reference sequence). The length of the CDR3 is 15 residues. Here the CDR3 reads CASSPRRGGVEPQHF. Written as DNA, the CDR3 is TGTGCCAGTAGCCCAAGGCGCGGTGGAGTTGAGCCCCAGCATTTT.

This sequence joins TRBV7-2 and TRBJ2-1; D perhaps matches TRBD1 (5 bases). Trimming stripped 5 bases from V and 9 bases from J, with 14 bases between. This CDR3 spans 13 amino acids. Germline-derived CDR1 and CDR2 are SGHTA and FQGNSA. This chain's CDR3 is CASSQGPWGEQFF. DNA for the CDR3: TGTGCCAGCAGCCAGGGTCCGTGGGGTGAGCAGTTCTTC.

This clone was recorded a few times. This sequence joins TRBV13 and TRBJ2-7, with unresolved D. This CDR3 is 11 amino acids long. V lost 4 bases and J lost 6, with 7 bases in between. Germline values: CDR1 PRHDT, CDR2 FYEKMQ (reference sequence). CDR3 in DNA: TGTGCCAGCAGCTACCGAGCCGAGCAGTACTTC. Protein product: CASSYRAEQYF.

The chain recombines TRBV4-1 with TRBJ2-1; 10 nucleotides agree with TRBD2. Looked up from germline, CDR1 is MGHRA and CDR2 is YSYEKL. This CDR3 has 16 amino acids. The J segment lost 4 bases and the V segment lost 4 bases, leaving 7 bases of the junction unmatched. DNA for the CDR3: TGCGCCAGCAGCCGCAAACTAGCGGGGACTTACAATGAGCAGTTCTTC. Translating gives CASSRKLAGTYNEQFF.

This chain links TRBV5-4 with TRBJ2-3, with 7 nucleotides matching TRBD2. CDR3 length: 15 amino acids. The V gene end was trimmed by 0 bases and the J gene end by 3 bases; junction bases not matched to a gene: 4. Germline CDR1 SGHNT, CDR2 YYREEE (reference sequence). The CDR3 here is CASSLGGGRTDTQYF. The CDR3 coding sequence is TGTGCCAGCAGCTTGGGGGGGGGTCGGACAGATACGCAGTATTTT.

The V call is TRBV6-6, the J call TRBJ2-3; D is perhaps TRBD2 (6 bases). The ends were cut back, 2 bases at V and 2 bases at J, with 11 bases in the middle. Germline CDR1 reads MNHNY; CDR2 reads SVGAGI (reference sequence). The CDR3 totals 15 residues. CDR3 DNA sequence: TGTGCCAGCAGTTACGAGGCTAGCGCCACAGATACGCAGTATTTT. Amino acids: CASSYEASATDTQYF.

The chain uses TRBV11-3 and TRBJ2-2, with D possibly TRBD2 on 7 matching bases. The germline gives CDR1 SGHNT, CDR2 YENEEA. CDR3 size: 15 residues. Trimming cost V 3 bases and J 6 bases, with 14 bases left between them. CDR3 bases: TGTGCCAGCAGCTTTGGGGGCGCGGGGGCCGGGGAGCTGTTTTTT. Translation: CASSFGGAGAGELFF.

The V gene is TRBV2, the J gene TRBJ2-1; 8 nucleotides agree with TRBD2. Germline loops: CDR1 SNHLY, CDR2 FYNNEI. This CDR3 has 15 residues. V was pared by 3 bases and J by 5 bases, with 6 bases of the junction left unmatched. The CDR3 sequence: CASSESAGGHNEQFF. DNA of the CDR3: TGTGCCAGCAGTGAGTCGGCGGGAGGACACAATGAGCAGTTCTTC.

The genes are TRBV6-4 and TRBJ2-1, with 8 bases matching TRBD2. Per the germline V gene, CDR1 is MRHNA and CDR2 is SNTAGT. The CDR3 loop spans 17 amino acids. Trimming cost V 2 bases and J 2 bases; bases outside gene matches: 8. The CDR3 DNA is TGTGCCAGCAGTGACAAGGCCAAGCGGGGGACCTACAATGAGCAGTTCTTC. This codes for CASSDKAKRGTYNEQFF.

Worth noting for this clone: An end of the junction does not agree with germline; a read error may underlie this. V gene TRBV10-3 combines with J gene TRBJ2-7, with D hard to call. This CDR3 region has 14 residues. Germline V gene lookup returns CDR1 ENHRY and CDR2 SYGVKD. The CDR3 sequence is CAISEPTRSFEQYF. As DNA, the CDR3 is TGTGCCATCAGTGAGCCCACACGATCCTTCGAGCAGTACTTC.

The rearrangement uses TRBV11-2 and TRBJ2-5; the match to TRBD1 covers 7 bases. Germline loops: CDR1 SGHAT, CDR2 FQNNGV. This CDR3 is 14 amino acids long. V lost 6 bases, J lost 2 bases, and 6 bases stayed unmatched. Here the CDR3 reads CASSPTGEQETQYF. Written as DNA, the CDR3 is TGTGCCAGCAGTCCAACAGGGGAGCAAGAGACCCAGTACTTC.

V usage is TRBV11-3 and J usage is TRBJ2-3, with D tentatively TRBD2 (6 bases). CDR1 is SGHNT, CDR2 YENEEA, per germline. V lost 2 bases, J lost 2 bases, and 14 bases lay in between. This CDR3 has 16 amino acids. The CDR3 protein is CASSLSVGSPTDTQYF. The DNA of the CDR3 is TGTGCCAGCAGCTTATCGGTCGGGAGTCCCACAGATACGCAGTATTTT.

V gene TRBV18 combines with J gene TRBJ1-5; possible D gene TRBD1, 5 bases. This CDR3 is 18 amino acids long. The V and J ends lost 3 bases and 2 bases respectively, with 20 bases between them. Germline CDR1 reads KGHSH; CDR2 reads LQKENI. In DNA, the CDR3 is TGTGCCAGCTCACCCGGCTTGGGACTCCTAAGCGGCAATCAGCCCCAGCATTTT. Translating gives CASSPGLGLLSGNQPQHF.

The V call is TRBV18, the J call TRBJ2-1; TRBD2 agrees at 12 bases. There are 16 residues in the CDR3. Germline V gene sequence: CDR1 KGHSH, CDR2 LQKENI. V shed 2 bases, J shed 8 bases, and the junction held 7 bases outside the gene matches. For the CDR3, the DNA is TGTGCCAGCTCACCAACCCTGACTAGCGGGAGTGATGAGCAGTTCTTC. Translation gives CASSPTLTSGSDEQFF.